The TCR beta chain under discussion was sequenced for a study of T-cell reconstitution after alpha-beta-depleted transplantation in children. The study, taken as a whole, reports: By about two months after transplant, alpha-beta T cells reportedly arose from several hundred graft clones that had expanded. At day 60, the high TCRbeta diversity found in some patients originated from recipient T cells and thymic progenitors that had survived. It was newly produced T cells that mostly accounted for T-cell counts and diversity one year after transplant.

Trimming took off 2 bases at V and 4 bases at J, with 15 bases between the two ends. Germline V gene data show CDR1 as SEHNR and CDR2 as FQNEAQ (reference sequence). The CDR3 has 16 amino acids. The library targeted TCRbeta and was prepared with unique molecular identifiers. One entry per CDR3 protein, called by TCRdb with MiXCR from the PCR reads. The data contain fewer than 550,000 distinct CDR3 sequences, around 15% of them singletons. A word on this clonotype: Its antigen is unidentified.

The sequence came from a boy under two years old who had a stem cell transplant for Wiskott-Aldrich syndrome, so the T cells may come from the graft donor. V gene TRBV7-9 combines with J gene TRBJ2-1, with a weak D call TRBD2 (5 bases). Sequencing was performed on PBMCs, mostly from graft donor cells, taken 360 days after TCRalphabeta/CD19-depleted stem cell transplant. The CDR3 here is CASSLWHSTRYNEQFF. The CDR3 region has the DNA TGTGCCAGCAGCTTATGGCACTCTACTAGATACAATGAGCAGTTCTTC.